This passage covers 29 T cell receptor beta chains from one sample sequenced in a study of blood T cell repertoires in COVID-19. Profiled with immunoSEQ multiplex PCR; TCRdb holds only in-frame clones, not every one. The sample records about 360,000 clones, around nine tenths being singletons. The sequenced sample was peripheral blood. The receptors stem from a human donor in a cohort sampled during active COVID-19.

V and J are TRBV6-5 and TRBJ2-1; a possible D gene is TRBD1 (6 bases). CDR3 length equals 15 residues. V lost 4 bases to trimming and J lost 3 bases, with 13 bases between them. Germline CDR1 MNHEY, CDR2 SVGAGI. The CDR3 bases are TGTGCCAGCAGTTCACTACAGGGTAGCTACAATGAGCAGTTCTTC. The encoded protein is CASSSLQGSYNEQFF.

The rearrangement links TRBV3-1 (or the pseudogene TRBV3-2) to TRBJ2-3, with unresolved D. Germline values: CDR1 LGHDT, CDR2 YNNKEL (reference sequence). Deletions cut 0 bases from V and 2 bases from J, with 12 bases between. The CDR3 covers 16 residues. The CDR3 region has the DNA TGTGCCAGCAGCCAAGATGTATTTGGCCCCACAGATACGCAGTATTTT. It specifies CASSQDVFGPTDTQYF.

V gene TRBV14 combines with J gene TRBJ1-6; 9 nucleotides line up with TRBD1. The germline gives CDR1 SGHDN, CDR2 FVKESK. V gave up 2 bases and J gave up 10 bases; unmatched junction bases: 6. The CDR3 length is 15 residues. CDR3 sequence: CASSQIGQGYSPLHF. The CDR3 nucleotides are TGTGCCAGCAGCCAAATAGGACAGGGGTACTCACCCCTCCACTTT.

This chain connects TRBV7-3 to TRBJ2-1; TRBD1 aligns across 9 bases. V shed 3 bases, J shed 7 bases, and the junction held 7 bases outside the gene matches. This CDR3 is 15 amino acids long. In germline, CDR1 is SGHTA, CDR2 FQGTGA. The CDR3, as DNA: TGTGCCAGCAGCTTGACGGACAGGGGAAAAAATGAGCAGTTCTTC. Translating gives CASSLTDRGKNEQFF.

CDR3 in amino acids: CASSGQWETQYF. The CDR3 coding sequence is TGTGCCAGCAGTGGGCAGTGGGAGACCCAGTACTTC. The V and J genes are TRBV2 and TRBJ2-5, with D unclear. The CDR3 runs to 12 residues. The germline CDR1 and CDR2 sequences are SNHLY and FYNNEI. V was clipped by 4 bases and J by 5 bases, with 8 bases between them.

This chain joins TRBV19 and TRBJ1-1; D call uncertain. Trimming left V 3 bases short and J 1 base short, with 12 bases between. Germline V gene sequence: CDR1 LNHDA, CDR2 SQIVND (reference sequence). The CDR3 has 15 amino acids. The CDR3, as DNA: TGTGCCAGTAGTATTTTAGTCGGGAAGAACACTGAAGCTTTCTTT. This sequence encodes CASSILVGKNTEAFF.

The V and J genes are TRBV5-1 and TRBJ1-6; D is possibly TRBD1 (6 bases). Germline CDR1 is SGHRS and CDR2 is YFSETQ. V gave up 3 bases and J gave up 10 bases, with 17 bases separating them. The CDR3 is 15 residues long. The CDR3 DNA follows: TGCGCCAGCAGCTGGGCAGGGGACACAGGATCACCCCTCCACTTT. Its translation is CASSWAGDTGSPLHF.

CDR3 amino acids: CASSPSGGSLYEQYF. The CDR3 bases are TGTGCCAGCAGCCCGAGCGGAGGTTCCCTCTACGAGCAGTACTTC. The J gene is TRBJ2-7, the V gene TRBV5-5; TRBD2 is a possible D gene (5 bases). CDR3 length: 15 residues. V was cut by 4 bases and J by 3 bases, with 17 bases left in between. The germline V gene encodes CDR1 SGHKS and CDR2 YYEKEE (reference sequence).

The genes are TRBV2 and TRBJ1-4, with no clear D. CDR1 SNHLY and CDR2 FYNNEI come from the germline V gene. The CDR3 has 13 residues. Trimming removed 8 bases at V and 4 bases at J, with 11 bases between. CDR3 region: CASEAAGNEKLFF. The DNA of the CDR3 is TGTGCCAGCGAGGCTGCGGGTAATGAAAAACTGTTTTTT.

The V call is TRBV7-6, the J call TRBJ2-1; 7 bases match TRBD2. CDR3 length: 16 amino acids. The V gene's germline CDR1 is SGHVS and CDR2 FNYEAQ. Trimming removed 5 bases from V and 3 bases from J; junction bases left unmatched: 10. The CDR3 here is CASSRAGGGDYNEQFF. Here the CDR3 DNA reads TGTGCCAGCAGCCGGGCCGGCGGGGGAGACTACAATGAGCAGTTCTTC. The whole variable domain, remainder taken from reference TRBV7-6 and TRBJ2-1, is GAGVSQSPRYKVTKRGQDVALRCDPISGHVSLYWYRQALGQGPEFLTYFNYEAQQDKSGLPNDRFSAERPEGSISTLTIQRTEQRDSAMYRCASSRAGGGDYNEQFFGPGTRLTVL.

This clone appeared a single time. The CDR3 reads CASSLQVQGDGYTF. For the CDR3, the DNA is TGCGCCAGCAGCTTACAGGTGCAAGGGGATGGCTACACCTTC. The chain joins TRBV5-1 to TRBJ1-2; possible D gene TRBD1, 5 bases. Trimming pared 2 bases from V and 6 bases from J, leaving 14 bases between. The CDR3 has 14 amino acids. CDR1 SGHRS and CDR2 YFSETQ come from the germline V gene. The whole variable domain, remainder taken from reference TRBV5-1 and TRBJ1-2, is KAGVTQTPRYLIKTRGQQVTLSCSPISGHRSVSWYQQTPGQGLQFLFEYFSETQRNKGNFPGRFSGRQFSNSRSEMNVSTLELGDSALYLCASSLQVQGDGYTFGSGTRLTVV.

The chain has TRBV7-2 and TRBJ2-1, with D possibly being TRBD1 (5 bases). The V gene lost 3 bases and the J gene lost 2 bases, with 11 bases spanning the gap. Germline values: CDR1 SGHTA, CDR2 FQGNSA. This CDR3 has 15 residues. CDR3 sequence: CASSFGADPYNEQFF. The DNA for the CDR3 is TGTGCCAGCAGCTTTGGGGCAGACCCCTACAATGAGCAGTTCTTC.

This chain connects TRBV19 to TRBJ1-1; D not certain. The CDR3 totals 12 residues. In germline, CDR1 is LNHDA, CDR2 SQIVND (reference sequence). Between the trimmed V and J ends, which lost 8 bases and 0 bases, there was a span of 7 bases. The CDR3 DNA reads as TGTGCCAGTTTATCGGTGAACACTGAAGCTTTCTTT. As protein: CASLSVNTEAFF.

V usage is TRBV6-1 and J usage is TRBJ1-4, with 9 bases matching TRBD1. Per germline, CDR1 MNHNS and CDR2 SASEGT. The CDR3 runs to 16 residues. V was clipped by 1 base and J by 5 bases; unmatched bases: 5. The CDR3 sequence: CASSEESGTGNEKLFF. CDR3 DNA: TGTGCCAGCAGTGAAGAGTCCGGGACAGGGAATGAAAAACTGTTTTTT.

J is TRBJ2-7 and V is TRBV6-7; TRBD1 matches at 12 bases. TRBV6-7 is identified as an open reading frame with a role that is uncertain. V was pared by 4 bases and J by 1 base, with 14 bases of the junction left unmatched. The CDR3 runs to 19 residues. Here the CDR3 reads CASSSPVPGQGAESYEQYF. Written as DNA, the CDR3 is TGTGCCAGCAGTTCACCTGTCCCGGGACAGGGGGCAGAGTCCTACGAGCAGTACTTC.

The V and J genes are TRBV7-2 and TRBJ1-4; D gene unclear. The CDR3 covers 13 residues. Per the germline V gene, CDR1 is SGHTA and CDR2 is FQGNSA. V was pared by 1 base and J by 6 bases, with 6 bases between. Here the CDR3 DNA reads TGTGCCAGCAGCTTAGGAGGCTATGAAAAACTGTTTTTT. Protein sequence: CASSLGGYEKLFF.

This clone was counted once. The V call is TRBV15, the J call TRBJ1-4; 9 bases match TRBD1. The CDR3 length is 17 residues. CDR1 and CDR2 (germline): LNHNV, YYDKDF (reference sequence). J was trimmed by 8 bases and V by 4 bases; bases with no gene match: 14. Here the CDR3 DNA reads TGTGCCACCAGCAAAACGGAGACCGGGACAGGGCGGGAAAAACTGTTTTTT. Protein sequence: CATSKTETGTGREKLFF. Full variable domain (outside the CDR3, taken from reference TRBV15 and TRBJ1-4): DAMVIQNPRYQVTQFGKPVTLSCSQTLNHNVMYWYQQKSSQAPKLLFHYYDKDFNNEADTPDNFQSRRPNTSFCFLDIRSPGLGDTAMYLCATSKTETGTGREKLFFGSGTQLSVL.

The chain carries TRBV18 and TRBJ1-6; D might be TRBD1 (6 bases). CDR3 length: 15 amino acids. The V gene lost 6 bases and the J gene lost 8 bases, with 17 bases spanning the gap. Germline V CDR1 and CDR2: KGHSH, LQKENI. The CDR3 is CASSPPQGPDSPLHF. Here the CDR3 DNA reads TGTGCCAGCTCTCCTCCTCAGGGGCCTGATTCACCCCTCCACTTT.

This chain connects TRBV19 to TRBJ1-2; 7 bases are a match to TRBD1. The germline V gene has CDR1 LNHDA and CDR2 SQIVND (reference sequence). The CDR3 runs 13 residues. J lost 4 bases, V lost 7 bases, and 6 bases had no gene match. CDR3 in DNA: TGTGCCAGTACGGGACAGACTTTCTATGGCTACACCTTC. It encodes CASTGQTFYGYTF.

This clone was recorded once. The chain joins TRBV19 to TRBJ1-5; unclear D gene. V lost 7 bases and J 5 bases, leaving 12 bases between the germline ends. The CDR3 runs 13 residues. The germline CDR1 and CDR2 sequences are LNHDA and SQIVND (reference sequence). The CDR3 DNA reads TGTGCCAGTACCCCGGAGAGGGATCAGCCCCAGCATTTT. Translation gives CASTPERDQPQHF. Variable domain in full (rest from reference TRBV19 and TRBJ1-5): DGGITQSPKYLFRKEGQNVTLSCEQNLNHDAMYWYRQDPGQGLRLIYYSQIVNDFQKGDIAEGYSVSREKKESFPLTVTSAQKNPTAFYLCASTPERDQPQHFGDGTRLSIL.

V and J are TRBV10-3 and TRBJ2-5; 7 bases match TRBD1. This CDR3 comprises 13 residues. The germline gives CDR1 ENHRY, CDR2 SYGVKD. The V segment lost 7 bases and the J segment 2 bases; nucleotides outside the gene matches: 4. CDR3 in amino acids: CAITSGQQETQYF. The CDR3 nucleotides read TGTGCCATCACGTCGGGACAGCAAGAGACCCAGTACTTC.

V is TRBV5-4 and J is TRBJ2-2; no firm D call. The germline V gene has CDR1 SGHNT and CDR2 YYREEE (reference sequence). V was shortened by 4 bases and J by 7 bases, with 17 bases between the two germline ends. The CDR3 runs 15 residues. The CDR3 is CASSPDKAGGGELFF. For the CDR3, the DNA is TGTGCCAGCAGCCCAGACAAGGCCGGTGGCGGGGAGCTGTTTTTT.

The V and J genes are TRBV7-2 and TRBJ1-1, with 7 bases lining up with TRBD1. The CDR3 sequence is 14 residues long. CDR1 SGHTA and CDR2 FQGNSA come from the germline V gene. Unmatched junction bases numbered 4, after V lost 6 bases and J lost 0 bases. This CDR3 is CASSRQGVNTEAFF. The CDR3 nucleotides read TGTGCCAGCAGTCGACAGGGAGTGAACACTGAAGCTTTCTTT.

CDR3 region: CASRDTGGGEGYTF. CDR3 coding DNA: TGTGCCAGCAGAGACACAGGGGGCGGTGAAGGCTACACCTTC. The chain is built from TRBV27 and TRBJ1-2; 9 bases are a match to TRBD1. Germline trimming cut 6 bases from V and 8 bases from J; bases unmatched to any gene: 10. Germline V CDR1 and CDR2: MNHEY, SMNVEV (reference sequence). The CDR3 covers 14 residues.

The chain couples TRBV27 to TRBJ2-2; D might be TRBD1 (6 bases). Trimming removed 6 bases at V and 1 base at J, with 15 bases between. Per the germline V gene, CDR1 is MNHEY and CDR2 is SMNVEV (reference sequence). The CDR3 extends over 16 amino acids. The CDR3 spells CASRKDRILNTGELFF. The CDR3 DNA reads TGTGCCAGCAGAAAAGACAGGATCTTGAACACCGGGGAGCTGTTTTTT.

The chain has TRBV6-2 or TRBV6-3 and TRBJ2-3; 8 bases fit TRBD1. The germline gives CDR1 MNHEY, CDR2 SVGEGT. This CDR3 comprises 17 residues. J was trimmed by 4 bases and V by 6 bases; bases with no gene match: 15. CDR3 DNA: TGTGCCAGCAGCCCTATTGGGACAGGCGATGGGCCAGATACGCAGTATTTT. Its protein is CASSPIGTGDGPDTQYF.

V gene TRBV19 combines with J gene TRBJ2-1; D is undetermined. This CDR3 comprises 15 residues. Germline CDR1 and CDR2: LNHDA and SQIVND (reference sequence). V gave up 2 bases and J gave up 0 bases, with 8 bases separating them. CDR3 in amino acids: CASSIQVSSYNEQFF. The CDR3 DNA reads as TGTGCCAGTAGTATACAGGTTAGCTCCTACAATGAGCAGTTCTTC.

This chain uses TRBV4-1 with TRBJ1-2, with a weak D call TRBD1 (5 bases). The CDR3 covers 13 residues. Germline V gene lookup returns CDR1 MGHRA and CDR2 YSYEKL. Trimming took off 1 base at V and 4 bases at J, with 7 bases between the two ends. The CDR3 DNA follows: TGCGCCAGCAGCCAAGTAGGGGTCTATGGCTACACCTTC. Protein: CASSQVGVYGYTF.

There are a few counts of this clone. The chain joins TRBV29-1 to TRBJ2-1, with 10 bases fitting TRBD2. Germline V CDR1 and CDR2: SQVTM, ANQGSEA. The CDR3 spans 15 residues. The V segment lost 3 bases and the J segment 7 bases; nucleotides outside the gene matches: 9. CDR3: CSVDVPSGGSNEQFF. In nucleotides, the CDR3 is TGCAGCGTTGACGTCCCTAGCGGGGGATCGAATGAGCAGTTCTTC.